Shown below are 29 T cell receptor beta chains from a single sample sequenced in a study of blood T cell repertoires in COVID-19 (dated by TCRdb to 2019 to 2021). The receptor library was made with the immunoSEQ multiplex PCR assay. The table comes from immuneACCESS by way of TCRdb, which keeps in-frame sequences with V and J called. Part of the clones is missing from these tables; in studies checked, under half for an unresolved V gene and the rest for unknown reasons. The sample table lists roughly 370,000 clones, more than 75% of them with a count of one. Around 10% of the sample is in the top ten clones. The sequenced sample consisted of PBMCs or T cells enriched from blood (not recorded which). The receptor source for this set is a woman between 45 and 65 years old who had recovered from COVID-19.

The chain is built from TRBV18 and TRBJ2-7; TRBD1 might be the D (6 bases). The V and J ends lost 1 base and 0 bases respectively, with 10 bases between them. The CDR3 runs 15 residues. Germline CDR1 and CDR2: KGHSH and LQKENI. CDR3 DNA sequence: TGTGCCAGCTCACCACAGCAGGGGACCTCCTACGAGCAGTACTTC. This codes for CASSPQQGTSYEQYF.

The V and J genes are TRBV5-5 and TRBJ2-7, with D hard to call. The CDR3 runs 15 residues. CDR1 is SGHKS, CDR2 YYEKEE, per germline (reference sequence). V gave up 3 bases and J gave up 0 bases, with 13 bases separating them. CDR3 sequence reads: CASSSRLLSSYEQYF. The DNA of the CDR3 is TGTGCCAGCAGCTCCCGACTCCTGAGCTCCTACGAGCAGTACTTC.

The V gene is TRBV7-9, the J gene TRBJ1-4; TRBD1 matches 7 bases. This CDR3 spans 15 amino acids. The germline V gene encodes CDR1 SEHNR and CDR2 FQNEAQ (reference sequence). With V trimmed by 5 bases and J by 7 bases, 10 bases remained unmatched. In DNA form, the CDR3 reads TGTGCCAGCAGCCCAGACAGGGCACTATTTGAAAAACTGTTTTTT. Encoded protein: CASSPDRALFEKLFF.

The chain combines TRBV30 with TRBJ1-1; D gene ambiguous. The V and J ends lost 0 bases and 9 bases respectively, with 8 bases between them. The CDR3 is made up of 11 amino acids. The germline gives CDR1 GTSNPN, CDR2 SVGIG (reference sequence). The CDR3 DNA follows: TGTGCCTGGAGTGTACGAAACAAAGCTTTCTTT. Residues: CAWSVRNKAFF.

The chain joins TRBV28 to TRBJ2-7, with TRBD1 identical over 9 bases. V shed 5 bases, J shed 3 bases, and the junction held 11 bases outside the gene matches. Germline V gene sequence: CDR1 MDHEN, CDR2 SYDVKM. The CDR3 has 16 residues. The CDR3 DNA reads TGTGCCAGCAGTCCAAGCCTCCGGGACAGGGTCTACGAGCAGTACTTC. It codes for CASSPSLRDRVYEQYF.

V usage is TRBV25-1 and J usage is TRBJ2-3, with a tentative D call TRBD1 (5 bases). The V gene lost 6 bases and the J gene lost 4 bases, with 17 bases spanning the gap. Germline lookup yields CDR1 MGHDK and CDR2 SYGVNS. The CDR3 is 15 residues long. CDR3 in DNA: TGTGCCAGCAGGTCTACCAGGGAATTGGCAGATACGCAGTATTTT. This gives the protein CASRSTRELADTQYF.

The chain is built from TRBV29-1 and TRBJ1-2; maybe TRBD1 (5 bases). Per germline, CDR1 SQVTM and CDR2 ANQGSEA. V shed 3 bases and J shed 7 bases, with 9 bases lying between them. The CDR3 spans 11 residues. CDR3 bases: TGCAGCGTTGACCCCAGGGCTGGCTACACCTTC. Translation gives CSVDPRAGYTF.

CDR3 in DNA: TGTGCCAGCAGTCCCTACAGACTAGCGGGTCCCGTGTGGGGCGGTGAGCAGTTCTTC. Translation: CASSPYRLAGPVWGGEQFF. The chain recombines TRBV28 with TRBJ2-1; the match to TRBD2 covers 10 bases. Trimming took 5 bases from V and 9 from J; bases not matched to a gene: 22. The CDR3 has 19 amino acids. Germline-derived CDR1 and CDR2 are MDHEN and SYDVKM. Full variable domain (rest looked up from reference TRBV28 and TRBJ2-1): DVKVTQSSRYLVKRTGEKVFLECVQDMDHENMFWYRQDPGLGLRLIYFSYDVKMKEKGDIPEGYSVSREKKERFSLILESASTNQTSMYLCASSPYRLAGPVWGGEQFFGPGTRLTVL.

This rearrangement joins TRBV2 to TRBJ2-7; 7 nucleotides agree with TRBD1. CDR1 is SNHLY, CDR2 FYNNEI, per germline. V dropped 5 bases and J dropped 3; count of bases not matched to a gene: 13. The CDR3 sequence is 16 residues long. The CDR3 sequence is CASSLYTGPGGYEQYF. CDR3 coding DNA: TGTGCCAGCAGTCTTTATACCGGGCCAGGGGGCTACGAGCAGTACTTC.

This clone was counted between two and nine times. The J gene is TRBJ1-1, the V gene TRBV6-5; unclear D gene. The V gene's germline CDR1 is MNHEY and CDR2 SVGAGI. V lost 6 bases and J lost 4, with 15 bases in between. CDR3 length: 14 residues. The CDR3 loop is CASSHLDRGTEAFF. The DNA of the CDR3 is TGTGCCAGCAGCCACCTCGACCGGGGCACTGAAGCTTTCTTT.

V and J are TRBV7-3 and TRBJ2-1; 8 bases agree with TRBD1. V shed 1 base, J shed 6 bases, and the junction held 5 bases outside the gene matches. The CDR3 totals 15 residues. Per the germline V gene, CDR1 is SGHTA and CDR2 is FQGTGA. The CDR3: CASSLKPGGINEQFF. In DNA, the CDR3 is TGTGCCAGCAGCTTAAAGCCAGGGGGCATCAATGAGCAGTTCTTC.

The chain joins TRBV5-1 to TRBJ1-4, with 7 bases aligning to TRBD1. Germline CDR1 is SGHRS and CDR2 is YFSETQ. V shed 0 bases, J shed 8 bases, and the junction held 4 bases outside the gene matches. The CDR3 sequence is 14 residues long. The CDR3 sequence is CASSLDRGGEKLFF. The CDR3 DNA follows: TGCGCCAGCAGCTTGGACAGGGGAGGAGAAAAACTGTTTTTT.

In its sample, this clone was seen a few times. The genes are TRBV6-4 and TRBJ2-3; 15 bases line up with TRBD2. The germline V gene has CDR1 MRHNA and CDR2 SNTAGT. The CDR3 has 16 amino acids. V shed 4 bases and J 4 bases; nucleotides not matched to a gene: 3. The CDR3 is CASSGTSGGAADTQYF. The CDR3 DNA reads as TGTGCCAGCAGTGGGACTAGCGGGGGGGCAGCAGATACGCAGTATTTT.

Ten or more counts support this clone. CDR3 DNA sequence: TGCGCCAGCAGCTCTCTGGACAGGGCTGGCTACACCTTC. It codes for CASSSLDRAGYTF. The rearrangement joins TRBV5-1 to TRBJ1-2; TRBD1 agrees at 8 bases. This CDR3 contains 13 residues. V was pared by 3 bases and J by 7 bases, with 5 bases of the junction left unmatched. CDR1 SGHRS and CDR2 YFSETQ come from the germline V gene.

The sample holds many counts of this clone. The chain carries TRBV7-9 and TRBJ1-2, with D unresolved. Germline assignment: CDR1 SEHNR and CDR2 FQNEAQ (reference sequence). The CDR3 has 15 residues. Between the trimmed V and J ends, which lost 0 bases and 3 bases, there was a span of 11 bases. CDR3 in DNA: TGTGCCAGCAGCTTAGCGTTACTTCAAGACTATGGCTACACCTTC. Amino acid sequence: CASSLALLQDYGYTF.

The gene calls are TRBV4-3 and TRBJ1-1, with 7 bases aligning to TRBD1. Germline values: CDR1 LGHNA, CDR2 YSLEER. This CDR3 spans 16 amino acids. Germline trimming cut 3 bases from V and 1 base from J; bases unmatched to any gene: 8. CDR3: CASSQTTWTGNTEAFF. The CDR3 DNA follows: TGCGCCAGCAGCCAGACCACTTGGACAGGGAACACTGAAGCTTTCTTT.

CDR3 nucleotide sequence: TGTGCCAGCAGTGAGCGAATGGTATCAGATACGCAGTATTTT. Its protein is CASSERMVSDTQYF. The V and J genes are TRBV2 and TRBJ2-3; D gene ambiguous. The CDR3 has 14 residues. Trimming cost V 3 bases and J 4 bases, with 11 bases left between them. The germline V gene encodes CDR1 SNHLY and CDR2 FYNNEI.

The sample holds many counts of this clone. This rearrangement joins TRBV2 to TRBJ2-7; D is possibly TRBD1 (5 bases). The germline V and J ends were trimmed by 1 base and 6 bases, with 16 bases remaining between them. Germline values: CDR1 SNHLY, CDR2 FYNNEI. This CDR3 contains 15 residues. The CDR3 DNA follows: TGTGCCAGCAGTGAAGGCAGGGTTCTTCCAGGCGAGCAGTACTTC. Its translation: CASSEGRVLPGEQYF. The full variable domain, with the rest looked up from reference TRBV2 and TRBJ2-7, is EPEVTQTPSHQVTQMGQEVILRCVPISNHLYFYWYRQILGQKVEFLVSFYNNEISEKSEIFDDQFSVERPDGSNFTLKIRSTKLEDSAMYFCASSEGRVLPGEQYFGPGTRLTVT.

This chain connects TRBV3-1 (or the pseudogene TRBV3-2) to TRBJ2-2, with D perhaps matching TRBD2 (6 bases). CDR3 length: 18 amino acids. Germline CDR1 is LGHDT and CDR2 is YNNKEL (reference sequence). The V end was cut by 0 bases, the J end by 0 bases, with 14 bases between. The DNA of the CDR3 is TGTGCCAGCAGCCAAGATTGGGTGGCGGGGACGAACACCGGGGAGCTGTTTTTT. Translation gives CASSQDWVAGTNTGELFF.

The V gene is TRBV11-3, the J gene TRBJ2-7, with 8 bases fitting TRBD1. The CDR3 covers 15 residues. Unmatched junction bases numbered 3, after V lost 0 bases and J lost 2 bases. Germline CDR1 is SGHNT and CDR2 is YENEEA. The DNA for the CDR3 is TGTGCCAGCAGCTTAGAGGGGACAGGAACCTACGAGCAGTACTTC. It translates to CASSLEGTGTYEQYF.

The CDR3: CASSADLAGGRETQYF. The CDR3 DNA sequence: TGCGCCAGCAGCGCGGATCTAGCGGGGGGGCGAGAGACCCAGTACTTC. The chain couples TRBV5-1 to TRBJ2-5; 12 positions match TRBD2. V lost 4 bases and J lost 4; bases outside the gene matches: 8. Looked up from germline, CDR1 is SGHRS and CDR2 is YFSETQ. The CDR3 runs 16 residues.

The V and J genes are TRBV6-5 and TRBJ1-3; D may be TRBD1 (5 bases). In germline, CDR1 is MNHEY, CDR2 SVGAGI. V lost 0 bases and J lost 0, with 9 bases in between. This CDR3 is 16 amino acids long. For the CDR3, the DNA is TGTGCCAGCAGTTACTCGGGGCTCAGCTCTGGAAACACCATATATTTT. It is translated as CASSYSGLSSGNTIYF.

This chain joins TRBV4-2 and TRBJ1-2; 9 nucleotides line up with TRBD1. CDR3 length: 16 residues. From germline, CDR1 is LGHNA and CDR2 YNFKEQ. After removal of 2 bases from V and 7 bases from J, the junction contained 11 bases not matched to a gene. CDR3 DNA: TGTGCCAGCAGCCAACTCTGGGACAGGGAAGGGTCTGGCTACACCTTC. Translated, it gives CASSQLWDREGSGYTF.

This clone was seen only once. The genes are TRBV27 and TRBJ2-3, with D tentatively TRBD2 (6 bases). Germline CDR1 is MNHEY and CDR2 is SMNVEV (reference sequence). The CDR3 is 16 residues long. CDR3 amino acids: CAVRVYGGPSTDTQYF. For the CDR3, the DNA is TGTGCAGTCCGGGTTTACGGGGGTCCTAGCACAGATACGCAGTATTTT.

This clone was recorded a few times. The chain has TRBV3-1 (or the pseudogene TRBV3-2) and TRBJ1-3, with 7 bases fitting TRBD1. Unmatched junction bases numbered 16, after V lost 4 bases and J lost 4 bases. Looked up from germline, CDR1 is LGHDT and CDR2 is YNNKEL (reference sequence). CDR3 length equals 18 residues. CDR3 protein: CASSLIGRQGKVGNTIYF. The CDR3 region has the DNA TGTGCCAGCAGCCTGATTGGGAGACAGGGAAAGGTCGGAAACACCATATATTTT.

The chain uses TRBV28 and TRBJ1-1; TRBD1 matches 10 bases. The CDR3 runs 14 residues. The germline V gene encodes CDR1 MDHEN and CDR2 SYDVKM. V lost 4 bases, J lost 7 bases, and 6 bases stayed unmatched. The CDR3 region has the DNA TGTGCCAGCAGTTCTCCGGGACAGGGGATTGAAGCTTTCTTT. This codes for CASSSPGQGIEAFF.

Concerning this clone: Mismatch with germline at one junction end may stem from a read error. The chain employs TRBV7-9 and TRBJ1-6, with 8 bases that match TRBD1. Germline assignment: CDR1 SEHNR and CDR2 FQNEAQ (reference sequence). There are 14 residues in the CDR3. CDR3 in amino acids: CASSLEDRASLLHF. In DNA form, the CDR3 reads TGTGCCAGCAGCTTAGAGGACAGGGCTTCACTCCTCCACTTT.

The rearrangement joins TRBV5-5 to TRBJ2-5; 10 nucleotides align to TRBD2. The V and J ends lost 4 bases and 5 bases, in that order; junction bases with no gene match: 11. The CDR3 runs to 16 residues. CDR1 and CDR2 (germline): SGHKS, YYEKEE (reference sequence). The CDR3 region is CASSPGTSAGKETQYF. The CDR3 nucleotides read TGTGCCAGCAGCCCGGGGACTAGCGCCGGGAAGGAGACCCAGTACTTC.

This clone was detected a few times. This chain joins TRBV3-1 (or the pseudogene TRBV3-2) and TRBJ1-3; no definite D call. Trimming shortened V by 0 bases and J by 0 bases, and 12 bases separated the two germline ends. This CDR3 region has 17 residues. Germline loops: CDR1 LGHDT, CDR2 YNNKEL (reference sequence). DNA of the CDR3: TGTGCCAGCAGCCAAGACCCTCCGAGGATCTCTGGAAACACCATATATTTT. Its protein product is CASSQDPPRISGNTIYF.